Listed here are 7 T cell receptor beta chains from one sample, sequenced in a study of human T cells and chemical hapten exposure (dated by TCRdb to the early 2020s). The method was RACE. The listed sequencing device is NextSeq 500. TCRdb's own reprocessing of the public reads used fastp at Q25 and MiXCR and kept productive beta chains. Under each unique CDR3 protein, matching rows form one entry showing the most common genes and DNA. Within this sample are about 89,000 distinct CDR3 sequences, with 10% to 12% of them counted one time only. The ten most abundant clones make up under 4% of the sample. What this sample's time point label stands for: pre-sensitization, week 0. The treatment or condition label for this specimen denotes: therapeutic diphenylcyclopropenone sensitization with weekly scalp DPC. The sample here was whole blood, taken in connection with sensitization to the hapten diphenylcyclopropenone (DPC). Receptors were obtained from a woman aged 55-70 years with alopecia areata. Some clones in this sample may be carry-over from other donors' samples.

This clonotype was counted a few times. The chain recombines TRBV6-6 with TRBJ2-7; tentative D call: TRBD2 (5 bases). Trimming stripped 6 bases from V and 2 bases from J, with 11 bases between. The CDR3 is made up of 13 amino acids. Germline V gives CDR1 MNHNY, CDR2 SVGAGI (reference sequence). The CDR3 DNA reads TGTGCCAGCAGCCGTGGACTTACCTACGAGCAGTACTTC. Translating it yields CASSRGLTYEQYF.

This clonotype was counted ten times or more. The chain employs TRBV30 and TRBJ1-2, with a weak D call TRBD1 (6 bases). The germline V gene encodes CDR1 GTSNPN and CDR2 SVGIG (reference sequence). With 1 base removed from V and 4 bases from J, the gap between germline ends came to 10 bases. The CDR3 is made up of 13 amino acids. The CDR3 protein is CAWSAGELYGYTF. The CDR3 bases are TGTGCCTGGAGTGCAGGGGAACTCTATGGCTACACCTTC.

This clonotype was found many times. This rearrangement joins TRBV20-1 to TRBJ1-5, with D unresolved. Looked up from germline, CDR1 is DFQATT and CDR2 is SNEGSKA (reference sequence). V lost 1 base and J 5 bases, leaving 12 bases between the germline ends. The CDR3 contains 14 residues. CDR3 nucleotide sequence: TGCAGTGCTAGAGGTAGCAAGGGTTATCAGCCCCAGCATTTT. Translated: CSARGSKGYQPQHF.

This clonotype appeared a few times. The genes are TRBV2 and TRBJ1-6; the D gene is possibly TRBD1 (6 bases). CDR1 SNHLY and CDR2 FYNNEI come from the germline V gene. The CDR3 extends over 15 amino acids. V gave up 5 bases and J gave up 6 bases, with 14 bases separating them. The CDR3 reads CASSLSPRGNSPLHF. As DNA, the CDR3 is TGTGCCAGCAGTCTGAGCCCCAGGGGTAATTCACCCCTCCACTTT.

The table lists this clonotype with many counts. V and J are TRBV20-1 and TRBJ2-1, with TRBD2 identical over 12 bases. The CDR3 length is 16 residues. The junction had 7 bases not matched to a gene; V was cut back by 3 bases and J by 4 bases. Germline V gene lookup returns CDR1 DFQATT and CDR2 SNEGSKA (reference sequence). CDR3 sequence reads: CSASGKLAGGYNEQFF. The CDR3 nucleotides read TGCAGTGCTAGCGGCAAACTAGCGGGGGGATACAATGAGCAGTTCTTC.

This clonotype was detected a few times. J is TRBJ2-5 and V is TRBV18; the match to TRBD2 covers 13 bases. Germline V gene data show CDR1 as KGHSH and CDR2 as LQKENI. Trimming removed 2 bases from V and 4 bases from J; junction bases left unmatched: 7. The CDR3 is 17 amino acids. The CDR3 DNA reads TGTGCCAGCTCACCAACTAGCGGGGGGGCCACTCGAGAGACCCAGTACTTC. This translates into CASSPTSGGATRETQYF.

This clonotype was counted at least ten times. The chain links TRBV7-6 to TRBJ2-5; 12 bases agree with TRBD2. CDR3 size: 22 residues. With V trimmed by 1 base and J by 1 base, 19 bases remained unmatched. Germline V gives CDR1 SGHVS, CDR2 FNYEAQ. CDR3 loop: CASSLVPPSGGARGSGQETQYF. CDR3 sequence (DNA): TGTGCCAGCAGCTTAGTTCCCCCTAGCGGGGGGGCCAGGGGTTCGGGCCAAGAGACCCAGTACTTC.